Each of the 13 T cell receptor beta chains below was sequenced from the same sample in a study of blood T cell repertoires in COVID-19. The table came from immunoSEQ multiplex PCR; TCRdb's copy has only in-frame clones and leaves some out. The table records about 140,000 clones, about 80% of them present only once. Sequencing was done on a sample of peripheral blood. Receptors were obtained from a human donor in a cohort sampled during active COVID-19.

The rearrangement links TRBV5-1 to TRBJ1-5; perhaps TRBD1 as D (5 bases). This CDR3 contains 14 residues. The ends were cut back, 2 bases at V and 4 bases at J, with 10 bases in the middle. Germline CDR1 and CDR2: SGHRS and YFSETQ. The CDR3 reads CASSLSGTNQPQHF. Written as DNA, the CDR3 is TGCGCCAGCAGCTTATCAGGGACTAATCAGCCCCAGCATTTT.

The chain links TRBV5-6 to TRBJ2-2, with 12 bases fitting TRBD1. Germline V CDR1 and CDR2: SGHDT, YYEEEE. The J segment lost 2 bases and the V segment lost 4 bases, leaving 9 bases of the junction unmatched. The CDR3 has 18 amino acids. The chain's CDR3 is CASSEFPGTGGNTGELFF. The CDR3 region has the DNA TGTGCCAGCAGCGAATTTCCCGGGACAGGGGGCAACACCGGGGAGCTGTTTTTT.

The V and J genes are TRBV6-2 or TRBV6-3 and TRBJ1-5; the D is unclear. Germline V gene data show CDR1 as MNHEY and CDR2 as SVGEGT. This CDR3 comprises 12 residues. The V end was cut by 1 base, the J end by 9 bases, with 7 bases between. The CDR3 DNA reads as TGTGCCAGCAGTTACTGGCGGCGGCCCCAGCATTTT. This codes for CASSYWRRPQHF.

This chain links TRBV19 with TRBJ2-2, with TRBD1 matching 9 bases. The CDR3 spans 15 residues. Germline V gene data show CDR1 as LNHDA and CDR2 as SQIVND (reference sequence). With V trimmed by 7 bases and J by 6 bases, 9 bases remained unmatched. For the CDR3, the DNA is TGTGCCAGTACCCTGGGACAGGGTGGGTCCGGGGAGCTGTTTTTT. As protein: CASTLGQGGSGELFF.

This chain connects TRBV4-2 to TRBJ2-7; the D is unclear. There are 15 residues in the CDR3. Germline loops: CDR1 LGHNA, CDR2 YNFKEQ. V lost 0 bases and J 2 bases, leaving 11 bases between the germline ends. In nucleotides, the CDR3 is TGTGCCAGCAGCCAAGATTGGCTAGGAACCTACGAGCAGTACTTC. Translated: CASSQDWLGTYEQYF.

J is TRBJ2-7 and V is TRBV9; tentative D call: TRBD2 (6 bases). The CDR3 runs to 14 residues. Trimming cost V 2 bases and J 1 base, with 10 bases left between them. In germline, CDR1 is SGDLS, CDR2 YYNGEE. The chain's CDR3 is CASSVSGTSYEQYF. CDR3 nucleotides: TGTGCCAGCAGCGTTTCCGGGACTTCCTACGAGCAGTACTTC.

This clone was seen only a few times. This rearrangement joins TRBV20-1 to TRBJ2-2; D unresolved. CDR3 length: 12 residues. The ends were cut back, 3 bases at V and 5 bases at J, with 7 bases in the middle. Germline-derived CDR1 and CDR2 are DFQATT and SNEGSKA (reference sequence). The CDR3 DNA sequence: TGCAGTGCTAGTTGGGCGACCGGGGAGCTGTTTTTT. Translation gives CSASWATGELFF.

The rearrangement links TRBV2 to TRBJ2-7, with 7 bases fitting TRBD2. J gave up 0 bases and V 4 bases, and 9 bases lay outside the gene matches. CDR3 size: 16 residues. The germline V gene has CDR1 SNHLY and CDR2 FYNNEI. The CDR3 here is CASSGASGYSSYEQYF. Written as DNA, the CDR3 is TGTGCCAGCAGTGGGGCTAGCGGTTATAGCTCCTACGAGCAGTACTTC.

This clone was recorded many times. The chain uses TRBV4-1 and TRBJ2-7; TRBD1 agrees at 7 bases. The CDR3 has 14 residues. Losses at the gene ends were 4 bases for V and 2 bases for J; bases not matched to a gene: 5. CDR1 is MGHRA and CDR2 is YSYEKL in the germline V gene. DNA of the CDR3: TGCGCCAGCAGCCTCGGGACAGTCGCCTACGAGCAGTACTTC. Translation: CASSLGTVAYEQYF.

This sequence joins TRBV5-1 and TRBJ2-4, with TRBD1 matching 7 bases. The CDR3 has 13 amino acids. The trim removed 4 bases at V and 7 bases at J, leaving 5 bases unmatched. From germline, CDR1 is SGHRS and CDR2 YFSETQ. This CDR3 is CASSVQGDNIQYF. Written as DNA, the CDR3 is TGCGCCAGCAGCGTCCAGGGGGATAACATTCAGTACTTC.

V usage is TRBV5-1 and J usage is TRBJ2-5, with TRBD2 matching over 7 bases. The CDR3 loop spans 16 amino acids. The germline V gene has CDR1 SGHRS and CDR2 YFSETQ. V lost 0 bases and J lost 5; bases outside the gene matches: 10. The CDR3 is CASSLEGRGSSETQYF. CDR3 nucleotides: TGCGCCAGCAGCTTGGAGGGGCGGGGGAGTTCGGAGACCCAGTACTTC. The full variable domain, rest sourced from reference TRBV5-1 and TRBJ2-5, is KAGVTQTPRYLIKTRGQQVTLSCSPISGHRSVSWYQQTPGQGLQFLFEYFSETQRNKGNFPGRFSGRQFSNSRSEMNVSTLELGDSALYLCASSLEGRGSSETQYFGPGTRLLVL.

The rearrangement links TRBV29-1 to TRBJ2-1, with 13 positions matching TRBD2. Germline V CDR1 and CDR2: SQVTM, ANQGSEA. The CDR3 contains 14 residues. J lost 6 bases, V lost 5 bases, and 4 bases had no gene match. The CDR3 spells CSVTSGGAINEQFF. CDR3 DNA: TGCAGCGTTACTAGCGGGGGGGCAATCAATGAGCAGTTCTTC.

The rearrangement uses TRBV6-6 and TRBJ2-1; 9 bases are shared with TRBD1. Germline-derived CDR1 and CDR2 are MNHNY and SVGAGI (reference sequence). CDR3 length: 16 residues. The J segment lost 4 bases and the V segment lost 2 bases, leaving 6 bases of the junction unmatched. CDR3: CASSYPGQGIYNEQFF. CDR3 bases: TGTGCCAGCAGTTACCCTGGACAGGGGATTTACAATGAGCAGTTCTTC.